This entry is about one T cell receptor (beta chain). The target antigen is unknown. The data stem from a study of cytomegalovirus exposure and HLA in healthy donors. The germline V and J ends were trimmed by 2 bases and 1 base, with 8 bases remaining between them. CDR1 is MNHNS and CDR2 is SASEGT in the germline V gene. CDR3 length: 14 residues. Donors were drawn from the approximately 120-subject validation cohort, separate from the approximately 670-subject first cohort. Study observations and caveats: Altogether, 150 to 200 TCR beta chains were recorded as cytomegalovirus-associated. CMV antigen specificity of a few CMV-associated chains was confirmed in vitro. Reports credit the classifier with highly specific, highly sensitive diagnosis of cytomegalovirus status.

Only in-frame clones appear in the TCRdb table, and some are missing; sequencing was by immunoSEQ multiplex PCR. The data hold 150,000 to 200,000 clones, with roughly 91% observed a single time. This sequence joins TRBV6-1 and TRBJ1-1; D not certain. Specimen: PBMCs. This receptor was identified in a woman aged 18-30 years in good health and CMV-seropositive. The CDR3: CASSEYGENTEAFF. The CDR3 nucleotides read TGTGCCAGCAGTGAATATGGAGAGAACACTGAAGCTTTCTTT.